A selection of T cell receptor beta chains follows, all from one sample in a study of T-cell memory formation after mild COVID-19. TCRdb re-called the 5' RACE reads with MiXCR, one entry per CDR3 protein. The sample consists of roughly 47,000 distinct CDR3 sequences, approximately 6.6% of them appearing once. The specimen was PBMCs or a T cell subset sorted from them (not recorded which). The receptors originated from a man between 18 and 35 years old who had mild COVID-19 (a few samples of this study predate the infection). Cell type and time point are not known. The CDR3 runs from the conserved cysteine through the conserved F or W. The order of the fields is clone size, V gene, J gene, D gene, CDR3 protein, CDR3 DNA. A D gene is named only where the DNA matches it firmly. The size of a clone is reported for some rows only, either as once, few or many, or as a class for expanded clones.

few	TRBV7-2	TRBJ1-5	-	CASSRGEGPGEPQHF	TGTGCCAGCAGCCGGGGGGAGGGGCCAGGGGAGCCCCAGCATTTT
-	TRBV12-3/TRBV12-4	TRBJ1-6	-	CATPRVVSDNSPLHF	TGTGCCACCCCTAGGGTCGTTAGTGATAATTCACCCCTCCACTTT
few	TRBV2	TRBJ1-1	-	CASSVYGTEAFF	TGTGCCAGCAGTGTTTACGGCACTGAAGCTTTCTTT
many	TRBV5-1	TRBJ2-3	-	CASSLTTREGTDTQYF	TGCGCCAGCAGCTTGACCACCAGGGAAGGTACGGATACGCAGTATTTT
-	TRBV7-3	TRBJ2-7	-	CASSLGRSGHEQYF	TGTGCCAGCAGCTTAGGGCGCTCGGGCCACGAGCAGTACTTC
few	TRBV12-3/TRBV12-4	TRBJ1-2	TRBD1	CASSPTGTGVGGYTF	TGTGCCAGCAGTCCCACCGGGACAGGGGTGGGGGGCTACACCTTC
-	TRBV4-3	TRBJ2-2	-	CASSQAGSTGELFF	TGCGCCAGCAGCCAGGCGGGGTCCACCGGGGAGCTGTTTTTT
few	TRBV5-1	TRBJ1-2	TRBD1	CASSEMTGVNYGYTF	TGCGCCAGCAGCGAAATGACAGGGGTTAACTATGGCTACACCTTC
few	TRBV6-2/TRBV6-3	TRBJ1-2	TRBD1	CASTGPPPGTGDGYTF	TGTGCCAGCACCGGGCCCCCGCCTGGGACAGGGGACGGCTACACCTTC
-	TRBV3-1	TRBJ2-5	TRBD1	CASRLTGGRETQYF	TGTGCCAGCAGGTTAACAGGGGGACGAGAGACCCAGTACTTC
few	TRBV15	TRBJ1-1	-	CATSSPLGYREDTEAFF	TGTGCCACCAGCAGCCCGCTGGGATACAGGGAGGACACTGAAGCTTTCTTT
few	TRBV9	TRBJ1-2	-	CASSVVSGGYTF	TGTGCCAGCAGCGTAGTTTCCGGGGGCTACACCTTC
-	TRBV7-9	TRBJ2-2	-	CASSPNFAGELFF	TGTGCCAGCAGTCCTAATTTCGCCGGGGAGCTGTTTTTT
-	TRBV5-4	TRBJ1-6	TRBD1	CASSPDRVRSPLHF	TGTGCCAGCAGCCCCGACAGGGTTCGTTCACCCCTCCACTTT
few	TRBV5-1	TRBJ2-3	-	CASSSRASVTDTQYF	TGCGCCAGCAGCTCGCGGGCATCTGTGACAGATACGCAGTATTTT
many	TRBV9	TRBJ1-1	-	CASSVGPTGHEAFF	TGTGCCAGCAGCGTAGGACCTACAGGCCATGAAGCTTTCTTT
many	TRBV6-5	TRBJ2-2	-	CASSYSEHYTGELFF	TGTGCCAGCAGTTACTCCGAGCATTACACCGGGGAGCTGTTTTTT
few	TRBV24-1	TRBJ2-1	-	CATSDFDEQFF	TGTGCCACCAGTGATTTCGATGAGCAGTTCTTC
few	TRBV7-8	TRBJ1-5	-	CASSLLSSGGNQPQHF	TGTGCCAGCAGCTTATTGTCATCAGGGGGCAATCAGCCCCAGCATTTT
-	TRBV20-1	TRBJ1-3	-	CSAKRGGDTIYF	TGCAGTGCCAAGAGGGGGGGAGACACCATATATTTT
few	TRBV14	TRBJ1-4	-	CASSRGPEGRLFF	TGTGCCAGCAGCCGAGGGCCAGAGGGTAGACTGTTTTTT
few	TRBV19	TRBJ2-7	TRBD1	CASTRTGNSYEQYF	TGTGCCAGTACTCGGACAGGAAACTCCTACGAGCAGTACTTC
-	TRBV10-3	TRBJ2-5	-	CAISRGTQETQYF	TGTGCCATCAGTCGGGGGACCCAAGAGACCCAGTACTTC
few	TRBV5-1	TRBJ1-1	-	CASSLVGRDSTEAFF	TGCGCCAGCAGCTTGGTAGGCAGGGATTCGACTGAAGCTTTCTTT
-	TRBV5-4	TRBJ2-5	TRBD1	CASSSTKMSGQGGETQYF	TGTGCCAGCAGCTCTACTAAGATGTCGGGACAGGGAGGCGAGACCCAGTACTTC
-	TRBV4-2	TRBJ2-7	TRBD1	CASSEQDRGYEQYF	TGTGCCAGCAGCGAGCAAGACAGGGGCTACGAGCAGTACTTC
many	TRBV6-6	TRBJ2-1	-	CASSSFGGQLPYNEQFF	TGTGCCAGCAGTTCCTTCGGGGGGCAGCTACCTTACAATGAGCAGTTCTTC
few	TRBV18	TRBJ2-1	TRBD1	CASSPRQGGEPEQFF	TGTGCCAGCTCACCTCGACAGGGTGGGGAACCCGAGCAGTTCTTC
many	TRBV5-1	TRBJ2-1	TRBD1	CASSQPGQGVNEQFF	TGCGCCAGCAGCCAACCGGGACAGGGAGTCAATGAGCAGTTCTTC
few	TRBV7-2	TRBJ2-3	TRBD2	CASSQRGTSGPDTQYF	TGTGCCAGCAGTCAACGCGGGACTAGCGGGCCAGATACGCAGTATTTT
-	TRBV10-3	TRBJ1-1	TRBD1	CAISVDRGNTEAFF	TGTGCCATCAGTGTGGACAGGGGAAACACTGAAGCTTTCTTT
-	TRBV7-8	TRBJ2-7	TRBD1	CASSLGTGPLGEQYF	TGTGCCAGCAGCCTCGGGACAGGACCCCTCGGCGAGCAGTACTTC
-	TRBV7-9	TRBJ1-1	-	CASSWTDLNTEAFF	TGTGCCAGCAGCTGGACAGATTTGAACACTGAAGCTTTCTTT
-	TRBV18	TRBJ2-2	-	CASSPQQGDTGELFF	TGTGCCAGCTCACCACAGCAGGGAGACACCGGGGAGCTGTTTTTT
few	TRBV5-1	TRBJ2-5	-	CASSVGSIQETQYF	TGCGCCAGCAGCGTGGGCTCTATACAAGAGACCCAGTACTTC
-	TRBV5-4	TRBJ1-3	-	CASSLGPGASGNTIYF	TGTGCCAGCAGCTTGGGTCCGGGGGCAAGCGGAAACACCATATATTTT
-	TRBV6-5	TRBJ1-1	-	CASTRSTEAFF	TGTGCCAGCACCCGATCCACTGAAGCTTTCTTT
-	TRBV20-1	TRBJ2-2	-	CSASRGVGNTGELFF	TGCAGTGCTAGTAGGGGCGTGGGGAACACCGGGGAGCTGTTTTTT
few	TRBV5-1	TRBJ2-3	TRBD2	CASSLDPLAGGTDTQYF	TGCGCCAGCAGCTTGGATCCCCTAGCGGGGGGCACAGATACGCAGTATTTT
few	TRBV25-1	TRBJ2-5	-	CASARVRETQYF	TGTGCCAGTGCCAGGGTTCGGGAGACCCAGTACTTC
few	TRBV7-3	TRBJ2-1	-	CASSLNKYNEQFF	TGTGCCAGCAGCTTAAACAAATACAATGAGCAGTTCTTC
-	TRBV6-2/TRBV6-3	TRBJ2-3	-	CASSGLLIGTDTQYF	TGTGCCAGCTCGGGACTCCTAATTGGCACAGATACGCAGTATTTT
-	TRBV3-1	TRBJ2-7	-	CASSPFGRSLFDEQYF	TGTGCCAGCAGCCCTTTTGGACGTTCACTTTTCGACGAGCAGTACTTC
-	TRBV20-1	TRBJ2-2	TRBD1	CSARTGDRTGELFF	TGCAGTGCGAGGACAGGGGACAGGACCGGGGAGCTGTTTTTT
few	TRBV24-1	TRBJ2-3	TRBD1	CATSWGTGGVDTQYF	TGTGCCACCAGTTGGGGGACAGGGGGCGTAGATACGCAGTATTTT
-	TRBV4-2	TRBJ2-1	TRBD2	CASSQGRTSGGVNEQFF	TGTGCCAGCAGCCAAGGACGCACTAGCGGGGGGGTCAATGAGCAGTTCTTC
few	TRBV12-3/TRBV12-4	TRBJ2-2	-	CASSYGGWSGELFF	TGTGCCAGCAGCTATGGGGGATGGTCCGGGGAGCTGTTTTTT
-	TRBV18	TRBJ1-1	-	CASSLYREQVVEAFF	TGTGCCAGCTCACTCTACAGGGAACAGGTCGTTGAAGCTTTCTTT
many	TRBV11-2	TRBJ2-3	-	CASSPGDTQYF	TGTGCCAGCAGTCCCGGGGATACGCAGTATTTT